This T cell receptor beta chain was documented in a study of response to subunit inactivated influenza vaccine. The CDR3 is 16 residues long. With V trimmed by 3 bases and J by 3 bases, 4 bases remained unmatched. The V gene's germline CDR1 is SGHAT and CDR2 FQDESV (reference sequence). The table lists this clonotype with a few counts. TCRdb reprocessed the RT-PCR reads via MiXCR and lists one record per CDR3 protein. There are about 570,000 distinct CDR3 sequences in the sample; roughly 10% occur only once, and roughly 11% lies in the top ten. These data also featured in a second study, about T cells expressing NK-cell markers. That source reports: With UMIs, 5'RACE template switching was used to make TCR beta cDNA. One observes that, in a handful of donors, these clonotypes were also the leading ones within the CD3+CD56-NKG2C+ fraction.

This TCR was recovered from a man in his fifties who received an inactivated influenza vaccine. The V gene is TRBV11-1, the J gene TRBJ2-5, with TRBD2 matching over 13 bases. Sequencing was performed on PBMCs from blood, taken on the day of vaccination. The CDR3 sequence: CASSFGTSGEKETQYF. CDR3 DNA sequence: TGTGCCAGCAGCTTCGGGACTAGCGGGGAGAAAGAGACCCAGTACTTC.